A selection of T cell receptor beta chains follows, all from one sample in a study of blood T cell repertoires in COVID-19. Clones were read by immunoSEQ multiplex PCR, and TCRdb kept only the in-frame ones, dropping some. This sample has about 32,000 clones; approximately 86% occur once, and the top ten carry 4.5% to 6.5%. Sequencing input: peripheral blood. The receptor set was obtained from a woman of 80 years or more with active or convalescent COVID-19. Each CDR3 is given with its conserved first and last residue. Each record gives: V gene, J gene, CDR3 protein.

v_call: TRBV2; j_call: TRBJ2-7; cdr3_aa: CASSANRDEQYF
v_call: TRBV7-3; j_call: TRBJ1-1; cdr3_aa: CASSLIAQENTEAFF
v_call: TRBV18; j_call: TRBJ2-6; cdr3_aa: CASSPSGQGISGANVLTF
v_call: TRBV12-5; j_call: TRBJ1-4; cdr3_aa: CASAPGTVLNEKLFF
v_call: TRBV12-5; j_call: TRBJ2-3; cdr3_aa: CASGSWGWRVGDTQYF
v_call: TRBV1; j_call: TRBJ2-2; cdr3_aa: CTSSPRLAGEHTGELFF
v_call: TRBV7-8; j_call: TRBJ2-3; cdr3_aa: CASSLELAGIDTQYF
v_call: TRBV4-3; j_call: TRBJ1-2; cdr3_aa: CASSQDPYFYGYTF
v_call: TRBV29-1; j_call: TRBJ2-7; cdr3_aa: CSVDAPGESGPYEQYF
v_call: TRBV11-2; j_call: TRBJ2-5; cdr3_aa: CASSLDLSRGKTQYF
v_call: TRBV11-2; j_call: TRBJ2-2; cdr3_aa: CASSSGSTGELFF
v_call: TRBV5-1; j_call: TRBJ2-7; cdr3_aa: CASSLAVRGRTPYEQYF
v_call: TRBV7-2; j_call: TRBJ1-2; cdr3_aa: CASSFNSGPYGYTF
v_call: TRBV5-1; j_call: TRBJ2-3; cdr3_aa: CASSFDWADTQYF
v_call: TRBV2; j_call: TRBJ2-7; cdr3_aa: CASTSELGGSYEQYF
v_call: TRBV5-1; j_call: TRBJ2-7; cdr3_aa: CASSTSRGDEQYF
v_call: TRBV19; j_call: TRBJ2-5; cdr3_aa: CASKRTGGQETQYF
v_call: TRBV5-4; j_call: TRBJ1-6; cdr3_aa: CASSSQTNSPLHF
v_call: TRBV11-2; j_call: TRBJ1-2; cdr3_aa: CASSLRPILTGAMF
v_call: TRBV2; j_call: TRBJ1-6; cdr3_aa: CASNQVGSNSPLHF
v_call: TRBV3-1/TRBV3-2; j_call: TRBJ1-3; cdr3_aa: CASSQGGTGTIYF
v_call: TRBV28; j_call: TRBJ1-1; cdr3_aa: CASRGHGSGNTEAFF
v_call: TRBV5-4; j_call: TRBJ1-1; cdr3_aa: CASSRGLTTEAFF
v_call: TRBV6-5; j_call: TRBJ2-5; cdr3_aa: CASTRMGGETQYF
v_call: TRBV6-5; j_call: TRBJ1-2; cdr3_aa: CASSLTGGAGYTF
v_call: TRBV19; j_call: TRBJ1-1; cdr3_aa: CASSRGGQALNTEAFF
v_call: TRBV5-8; j_call: TRBJ2-7; cdr3_aa: CASSLPPRSGYEQYF
v_call: TRBV6-1; j_call: TRBJ2-1; cdr3_aa: CASSEYISGILSRNEQFF
v_call: TRBV11-3; j_call: TRBJ2-5; cdr3_aa: CASNPGGGETQYF
v_call: TRBV18; j_call: TRBJ1-2; cdr3_aa: CASSPDRTFYGYTF
v_call: TRBV28; j_call: TRBJ1-5; cdr3_aa: CASITTGWSNQPQHF
v_call: TRBV29-1; j_call: TRBJ1-5; cdr3_aa: CSVGGSNQPQHF
v_call: TRBV6-5; j_call: TRBJ1-5; cdr3_aa: CAIAAGTYNQPQHF
v_call: TRBV7-8; j_call: TRBJ2-3; cdr3_aa: CASSSPASLTDTQYF
v_call: TRBV5-1; j_call: TRBJ1-1; cdr3_aa: CASSLLGMNTEAFF
v_call: TRBV19; j_call: TRBJ1-5; cdr3_aa: CASSISRQGDQPQHF
v_call: TRBV28; j_call: TRBJ1-5; cdr3_aa: CASSEYRGQPQHF
v_call: TRBV27; j_call: TRBJ1-5; cdr3_aa: CASSAGYNQPQHF
v_call: TRBV12-3/TRBV12-4; j_call: TRBJ1-2; cdr3_aa: CASSFTGGGYTF
v_call: TRBV5-1; j_call: TRBJ2-2; cdr3_aa: CASSSDREGGELFF